A single sample is the source of the 21 T cell receptor beta chains below, sequenced in a study of beta chain features in type 1 diabetes. Findings of the study overall: Among patients with Type 1 diabetes, TCRB CDR3s were moderately but significantly shorter in every one of the four CD4+ subsets.

The antigens for these receptors are not known. Expressed TCRB transcripts were sequenced because the entire RNA isolate underwent reverse transcription. Assay used: immunoSEQ multiplex PCR; TCRdb lists only in-frame clones, some missing. This sample has 200,000 to 300,000 clones; around 20% occur once, and the top ten carry about 0.027%. The sequenced sample consisted of naive CD4+ T cells from blood. Receptor source: a middle-aged woman with type 1 diabetes.

This clone was seen more than once but under ten times. The CDR3 loop is CASSQRGTGPAYEQYF. CDR3 sequence (DNA): TGCGCCAGCAGCCAACGGGGGACAGGGCCAGCCTACGAGCAGTACTTC. The rearrangement uses TRBV4-3 and TRBJ2-7, with 9 positions matching TRBD1. Germline CDR1 is LGHNA and CDR2 is YSLEER. The V and J ends lost 2 bases and 2 bases, in that order; junction bases with no gene match: 7. CDR3 length equals 16 residues.

This clone has only a few counts. The rearrangement joins TRBV27 to TRBJ2-5; D perhaps matches TRBD2 (7 bases). Trimming stripped 5 bases from V and 5 bases from J, with 12 bases between. CDR1 and CDR2 (germline): MNHEY, SMNVEV (reference sequence). This CDR3 has 13 amino acids. The CDR3 DNA sequence: TGTGCCAGCAGTCACAGGGAGGGGGAGACCCAGTACTTC. Translation gives CASSHREGETQYF.

This clone showed up just a few times. The chain couples TRBV18 to TRBJ2-5; 9 bases fit TRBD1. The V gene's germline CDR1 is KGHSH and CDR2 LQKENI. The J segment lost 2 bases and the V segment lost 3 bases, leaving 4 bases of the junction unmatched. The CDR3 runs 15 residues. The CDR3 bases are TGTGCCAGCTCACCGGGACAGGGCTCTCAAGAGACCCAGTACTTC. The encoded protein is CASSPGQGSQETQYF.

The chain joins TRBV9 to TRBJ2-5; 16 bases are shared with TRBD2. Germline values: CDR1 SGDLS, CDR2 YYNGEE. V lost 2 bases to trimming and J lost 4 bases; unmatched junction nucleotides: 5. CDR3 length: 17 residues. CDR3 sequence (DNA): TGTGCCAGCAGCGTCCGGGGACTAGCGGGAGGGGCAGAGACCCAGTACTTC. The encoded protein is CASSVRGLAGGAETQYF.

In its sample, this clone was seen a few times. The chain is built from TRBV2 and TRBJ1-1, with 9 bases fitting TRBD1. The V gene end was trimmed by 6 bases and the J gene end by 1 base; junction bases not matched to a gene: 3. Per germline, CDR1 SNHLY and CDR2 FYNNEI. The CDR3 runs 14 residues. This chain's CDR3 is CASSSTGGNTEAFF. The CDR3 DNA is TGTGCCAGCAGCTCGACAGGGGGGAACACTGAAGCTTTCTTT.

The genes are TRBV7-2 and TRBJ2-3, with D unresolved. Between the trimmed V and J ends, which lost 2 bases and 6 bases, there was a span of 3 bases. The germline V gene has CDR1 SGHTA and CDR2 FQGNSA. CDR3 length: 11 residues. As DNA, the CDR3 is TGTGCCAGCAGCTTACTGGATACGCAGTATTTT. It codes for CASSLLDTQYF.

The sample holds a few counts of this clone. The rearrangement joins TRBV27 to TRBJ1-4; D gene ambiguous. V shed 6 bases and J shed 8 bases, with 19 bases lying between them. The CDR3 extends over 15 amino acids. Germline values: CDR1 MNHEY, CDR2 SMNVEV (reference sequence). This CDR3 reads CASSPRTSDFEKLFF. CDR3 DNA sequence: TGTGCCAGCAGCCCCCGCACCTCGGACTTCGAAAAACTGTTTTTT.

The chain combines TRBV5-4 with TRBJ1-5; D is possibly TRBD1 (5 bases). This CDR3 is built from 15 residues. The germline V gene encodes CDR1 SGHNT and CDR2 YYREEE (reference sequence). Trimming cost V 0 bases and J 7 bases, with 14 bases left between them. CDR3 bases: TGTGCCAGCAGCTTGGGTGGGGGGATCGGACAGCCCCAGCATTTT. It specifies CASSLGGGIGQPQHF.

The chain is built from TRBV5-1 and TRBJ2-1; 8 bases are a match to TRBD2. The V gene's germline CDR1 is SGHRS and CDR2 YFSETQ. Trimming cost V 0 bases and J 15 bases; bases outside gene matches: 8. The CDR3 loop spans 13 amino acids. The CDR3 here is CASSLGSGTPPFF. CDR3 bases: TGCGCCAGCAGCTTGGGTAGCGGGACCCCCCCGTTCTTC.

CDR3 sequence reads: CASRTGTSNEQFF. As DNA, the CDR3 is TGTGCCAGCAGGACCGGGACTAGCAATGAGCAGTTCTTC. This rearrangement joins TRBV28 to TRBJ2-1; the match to TRBD2 covers 8 bases. The CDR3 runs 13 residues. J was trimmed by 6 bases and V by 6 bases; bases with no gene match: 4. Germline values: CDR1 MDHEN, CDR2 SYDVKM.

The CDR3 DNA sequence: TGCGCCAGCAGCCGTTCGGGAGGGGGGACCTACGAGCAGTACTTC. Protein: CASSRSGGGTYEQYF. V is TRBV5-1 and J is TRBJ2-7, with 8 bases identical to TRBD2. The CDR3 is made up of 15 amino acids. Germline CDR1 and CDR2: SGHRS and YFSETQ. V lost 4 bases to trimming and J lost 2 bases; unmatched junction nucleotides: 8.

This clone was counted a few times. V and J are TRBV9 and TRBJ1-5, with D unresolved. This CDR3 contains 14 residues. The V and J ends lost 2 bases and 2 bases respectively, with 8 bases between them. Per the germline V gene, CDR1 is SGDLS and CDR2 is YYNGEE. CDR3 sequence reads: CASSVDGRNQPQHF. In DNA, the CDR3 is TGTGCCAGCAGCGTGGATGGGCGCAATCAGCCCCAGCATTTT.

This clone showed up just a few times. The V and J genes are TRBV29-1 and TRBJ1-5; D gene unclear. CDR1 is SQVTM, CDR2 ANQGSEA, per germline. This CDR3 contains 14 residues. Trimming pared 6 bases from V and 1 base from J, leaving 13 bases between. The CDR3: CSVAADSSNQPQHF. The CDR3 DNA reads as TGCAGCGTCGCAGCGGATTCGAGCAATCAGCCCCAGCATTTT. The whole variable domain, filled in from reference TRBV29-1 and TRBJ1-5, reads SAVISQKPSRDICQRGTSLTIQCQVDSQVTMMFWYRQQPGQSLTLIATANQGSEATYESGFVIDKFPISRPNLTFSTLTVSNMSPEDSSIYLCSVAADSSNQPQHFGDGTRLSIL.

This clone was found a few times. The CDR3 DNA reads as TGTGCCAGCAGGAGGGGGACAGGGGGCTACGAGCAGTACTTC. This translates into CASRRGTGGYEQYF. The V and J genes are TRBV6-1 and TRBJ2-7; 11 nucleotides match TRBD1. The CDR3 is 14 amino acids. The V gene end was trimmed by 6 bases and the J gene end by 3 bases; junction bases not matched to a gene: 4. CDR1 and CDR2 from the germline V gene are MNHNS and SASEGT.

This clone was counted a few times. The chain uses TRBV19 and TRBJ2-7; D is unclear. The CDR3 spans 13 residues. V was pared by 3 bases and J by 2 bases, with 8 bases between. Per the germline V gene, CDR1 is LNHDA and CDR2 is SQIVND (reference sequence). CDR3 amino acids: CASSINTAYEQYF. CDR3 nucleotides: TGTGCCAGTAGTATCAACACAGCCTACGAGCAGTACTTC. Full variable domain (missing parts from reference TRBV19 and TRBJ2-7): DGGITQSPKYLFRKEGQNVTLSCEQNLNHDAMYWYRQDPGQGLRLIYYSQIVNDFQKGDIAEGYSVSREKKESFPLTVTSAQKNPTAFYLCASSINTAYEQYFGPGTRLTVT.

In its sample, this clone was seen a few times. The J gene is TRBJ1-6, the V gene TRBV23-1; the match to TRBD1 covers 7 bases. TRBV23-1 counts as an open reading frame of uncertain function. J lost 6 bases, V lost 2 bases, and 10 bases had no gene match. The CDR3 covers 17 residues. CDR3 region: CASSQRGQGLINSPLHF. Written as DNA, the CDR3 is TGCGCCAGCAGTCAAAGGGGGCAGGGACTCATTAATTCACCCCTCCACTTT.

The sample holds a few counts of this clone. This sequence joins TRBV7-3 and TRBJ1-1, with a weak D call TRBD1 (5 bases). Germline lookup yields CDR1 SGHTA and CDR2 FQGTGA. The length of the CDR3 is 14 residues. Trimming cost V 5 bases and J 0 bases, with 10 bases left between them. The CDR3 DNA reads TGTGCCAGCAGCCCATCAGGGATGAACACTGAAGCTTTCTTT. Its protein is CASSPSGMNTEAFF.

The chain couples TRBV28 to TRBJ1-2; perhaps TRBD1 as D (6 bases). Per the germline V gene, CDR1 is MDHEN and CDR2 is SYDVKM. The CDR3 consists of 12 residues. V was pared by 10 bases and J by 2 bases, with 11 bases between. The CDR3 protein is CAIKTGNYGYTF. CDR3 in DNA: TGTGCCATCAAGACAGGCAACTATGGCTACACCTTC.

This clone was seen just once. The V call is TRBV7-2, the J call TRBJ2-3; tentative D call: TRBD2 (6 bases). Germline V CDR1 and CDR2: SGHTA, FQGNSA. V was clipped by 1 base and J by 4 bases, with 18 bases between them. The CDR3 extends over 17 amino acids. The CDR3, as DNA: TGTGCCAGCAGCTTAGTCTCCGGGCCACCGGGGGCAGATACGCAGTATTTT. Its translation: CASSLVSGPPGADTQYF.

This clone was counted between two and nine times. The rearrangement uses TRBV18 and TRBJ2-7; 9 bases map to TRBD1. V was clipped by 2 bases and J by 3 bases; unmatched bases: 5. There are 15 residues in the CDR3. Per the germline V gene, CDR1 is KGHSH and CDR2 is LQKENI. Here the CDR3 reads CASSPSTGGRYEQYF. In DNA form, the CDR3 reads TGTGCCAGCTCACCAAGTACAGGGGGCCGCTACGAGCAGTACTTC.

This clone was found a few times. V and J are TRBV30 and TRBJ1-1; maybe TRBD1 (5 bases). The CDR3 has 13 amino acids. In germline, CDR1 is GTSNPN, CDR2 SVGIG (reference sequence). V gave up 4 bases and J gave up 4 bases, with 13 bases separating them. The CDR3 DNA follows: TGTGCCTGGACCCCGGGGGGAAGCACTGAAGCTTTCTTT. Translation gives CAWTPGGSTEAFF.